This TCR beta chain was sequenced in a study of metastatic and nonmetastatic thyroid tumors. This CDR3 is 15 amino acids long. Germline V gene data show CDR1 as KGHDR and CDR2 as SFDVKD. Germline trimming cut 5 bases from V and 3 bases from J; bases unmatched to any gene: 6. This clone was observed a few times. No treatment of any kind had been given to any patient before thyroid surgery. TCRdb redid the clone calls on the PCR reads using MiXCR. This sample yields 15,000 to 20,000 clones, of which about 15% are seen a single time; roughly 17% belongs to the top ten. J is TRBJ2-7 and V is TRBV24-1, with 10 bases that match TRBD1. The TCR originated in a female donor with papillary thyroid cancer or a benign thyroid nodule (not recorded which). Some clones in this sample may be carry-over from other donors' samples. The sequenced material came from blood. The CDR3 region is CATSGGTGDSYEQYF. The CDR3 coding sequence is TGTGCCACCAGTGGGGGGACAGGGGACAGCTACGAGCAGTACTTC.